Listed below are T cell receptor beta chains from one sample, sequenced in a study of cytomegalovirus exposure and HLA in healthy donors. TCRdb's copy holds only in-frame clones and misses some; the assay was immunoSEQ multiplex PCR. This sample has approximately 150,000 clones; roughly 80% occur once, and the top ten carry 3% to 4%. Material: PBMCs. These receptors all come from a male donor in good health and CMV-seronegative. Both conserved end residues are trimmed from each CDR3.

v_call: TRBV6-1
cdr3_aa: ASRFPGQGVGTQY

v_call: TRBV6-5
cdr3_aa: ASRPTTGGGYGYT

v_call: TRBV19
cdr3_aa: ASSSGPSNQPQH

v_call: TRBV28
cdr3_aa: ASSSAGNTIY

v_call: TRBV5-4
cdr3_aa: ASSQDSISYEQY

v_call: TRBV6-1
cdr3_aa: ASRDRHYEQY

v_call: TRBV7-6
cdr3_aa: ASSLVRGGSYNEQF

v_call: TRBV7-6
cdr3_aa: ASSLASGSGTDTQY

v_call: TRBV6-5
cdr3_aa: ASRTDRGSNQPQH

v_call: TRBV7-3
cdr3_aa: ASSNAGVPYNEQF

v_call: TRBV27
cdr3_aa: ASSPASGGALETQY

v_call: TRBV4-1
cdr3_aa: ASTPGLAGGDDTQY

v_call: TRBV7-2
cdr3_aa: ASSLAGGPGGTDTQY

v_call: TRBV6-6
cdr3_aa: ATRLSGNEQF

v_call: TRBV2
cdr3_aa: ASSESQGTSYEQY

v_call: TRBV7-2
cdr3_aa: ASSLALLAGASTDTQY

v_call: TRBV13
cdr3_aa: ASSGRGAPTDTQY

v_call: TRBV28
cdr3_aa: ASRPTGLNEKLF

v_call: TRBV21-1
cdr3_aa: ASKRRVQETQY

v_call: TRBV5-4
cdr3_aa: ASSAPGGTGIYEQY

v_call: TRBV29-1
cdr3_aa: SSDRGGETQY

v_call: TRBV11-1
cdr3_aa: ASSLTGASGNTIY

v_call: TRBV29-1
cdr3_aa: SVGQGAPYGYT

v_call: TRBV29-1
cdr3_aa: SVEDRYSPLGLAGRSSYNEQF

v_call: TRBV7-8
cdr3_aa: ASSPLTGAFGSGNTIY

v_call: TRBV7-9
cdr3_aa: ASSLKGTSEAF

v_call: TRBV5-1
cdr3_aa: ASSLGQENTEAF

v_call: TRBV2
cdr3_aa: ASTPTGPHNEKLF

v_call: TRBV6-1
cdr3_aa: ASSAGSFQH

v_call: TRBV27
cdr3_aa: ASSLWGQKEAF

v_call: TRBV27
cdr3_aa: ASSQRGYEQY

v_call: TRBV28
cdr3_aa: ASSGDSVTGELF

v_call: TRBV5-1
cdr3_aa: ARSRGYRGREKLF

v_call: TRBV7-9
cdr3_aa: ASSRTSGGGQGAQY

v_call: TRBV4-1
cdr3_aa: ASSQIAHRSGSISF

v_call: TRBV19
cdr3_aa: ASSFRYRGNEQF

v_call: TRBV4-1
cdr3_aa: ASSQDPPGPQETQY

v_call: TRBV7-2
cdr3_aa: ASSFVAGADTQY

v_call: TRBV10-3
cdr3_aa: AISESGSSGNTIY

v_call: TRBV7-6
cdr3_aa: ASSNPQAGMISKNIQY

v_call: TRBV6-5
cdr3_aa: ASSWGTDTEAF

v_call: TRBV6-4
cdr3_aa: ASSDSWREFYNEQF

v_call: TRBV7-9
cdr3_aa: ASSLARELGLLDEQF

v_call: TRBV9
cdr3_aa: ASSVGGSGSYEQY

v_call: TRBV7-9
cdr3_aa: ASSLVSPQKNTGELF

v_call: TRBV5-1
cdr3_aa: ASTRDFQISYNEQF

v_call: TRBV5-1
cdr3_aa: ASSLLTASYEQY

v_call: TRBV4-1
cdr3_aa: ASSSRDRGYEQY

v_call: TRBV27
cdr3_aa: ASAGLAGDLGTQY